This entry is about one T cell receptor (beta chain). The sample comes from a study of OX40 agonist ivuxolimab in advanced cancers. Here immunoSEQ multiplex PCR was the method, and the copy in TCRdb shows in-frame clones only, minus some. The sample lists 73,000 or so clones, roughly 90% occurring once. The V and J ends lost 5 bases and 6 bases, in that order; junction bases with no gene match: 3. This CDR3 spans 13 amino acids. CDR1 and CDR2 from the germline V gene are PRHDT and FYEKMQ (reference sequence). The sequence was collected from an adult with an advanced solid tumor such as melanoma, head and neck, liver or kidney cancer. This material consisted of CD4+ or CD8+ T cells sorted from blood, taken in a trial of the OX40 agonist ivuxolimab. The V call is TRBV13, the J call TRBJ2-2; 7 bases fit TRBD1. CDR3 nucleotides: TGTGCCAGCAGCAAGACAGGGTCCGGGGAGCTGTTTTTT. This encodes CASSKTGSGELFF.